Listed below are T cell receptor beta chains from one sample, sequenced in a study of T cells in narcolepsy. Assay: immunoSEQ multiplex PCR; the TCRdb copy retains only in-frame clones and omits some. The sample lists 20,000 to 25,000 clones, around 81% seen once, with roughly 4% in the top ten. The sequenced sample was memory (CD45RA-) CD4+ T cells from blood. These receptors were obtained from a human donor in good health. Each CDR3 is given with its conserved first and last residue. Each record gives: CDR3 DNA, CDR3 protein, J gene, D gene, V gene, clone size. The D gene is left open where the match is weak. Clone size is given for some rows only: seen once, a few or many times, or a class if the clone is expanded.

DNA: TGTGCCAGCAGGAGGGGGGGCTTGATCGGTAATGAGCAGTTCTTC; CDR3: CASRRGGLIGNEQFF; J: TRBJ2-1; D: -; V: TRBV6-1; size: -
DNA: TGTGCCAGCAGCGCACAGGGCCAAGAGACCCAGTACTTC; CDR3: CASSAQGQETQYF; J: TRBJ2-5; D: -; V: TRBV5-4; size: -
DNA: TGTGCCAGCAGCTTAGAACGCATCCCAACTAATGAAAAACTGTTTTTT; CDR3: CASSLERIPTNEKLFF; J: TRBJ1-4; D: -; V: TRBV11-2; size: -
DNA: TGTGCCAGTAGGAGTCAGTATCAAGAGACCCAGTACTTC; CDR3: CASRSQYQETQYF; J: TRBJ2-5; D: -; V: TRBV19; size: -
DNA: TGTGCCAGCAGCTCTTCGGGGGGCAGGAATGAGCAGTTCTTC; CDR3: CASSSSGGRNEQFF; J: TRBJ2-1; D: -; V: TRBV7-2; size: -
DNA: TGTGCCAGCAGCTCCCGGTTGGGACTAGCGGTCACAGATACGCAGTATTTT; CDR3: CASSSRLGLAVTDTQYF; J: TRBJ2-3; D: TRBD2; V: TRBV5-6; size: -
DNA: TGTGCCAGCAGTACCGGACAGGATCGGGGCTACACCTTC; CDR3: CASSTGQDRGYTF; J: TRBJ1-2; D: TRBD1; V: TRBV6-1; size: -
DNA: TGTGCCAGCAGTGGGCAGCGAAATAGCAATCAGCCCCAGCATTTT; CDR3: CASSGQRNSNQPQHF; J: TRBJ1-5; D: -; V: TRBV6-5; size: -
DNA: TGTGCCAGCAGCCCGGGACGGACAGCTAATGAAAAACTGTTTTTT; CDR3: CASSPGRTANEKLFF; J: TRBJ1-4; D: -; V: TRBV5-6; size: -
DNA: TGTGCCAGCACCGAGAGGACTCAAAGACGGGAAAAACTGTTTTTT; CDR3: CASTERTQRREKLFF; J: TRBJ1-4; D: -; V: TRBV6-1; size: -
DNA: TGCAGCGTTGTGGTAGCGCAGGGAAGTAACTATGGCTACACCTTC; CDR3: CSVVVAQGSNYGYTF; J: TRBJ1-2; D: -; V: TRBV29-1; size: -
DNA: TGTGCCAGCAGCTTAGCGGTGGGGGTTGCTGGGGCCAACGTCCTGACTTTC; CDR3: CASSLAVGVAGANVLTF; J: TRBJ2-6; D: -; V: TRBV7-9; size: -
DNA: TGTGCCAGCAGCTTCTCACTCCCGGGACAGGGGGCGTACGATACGCAGTATTTT; CDR3: CASSFSLPGQGAYDTQYF; J: TRBJ2-3; D: TRBD1; V: TRBV9; size: -
DNA: TGTGCCAGCAGCCCCAGACAGGGGGCCTACTATGGCTACACCTTC; CDR3: CASSPRQGAYYGYTF; J: TRBJ1-2; D: TRBD1; V: TRBV7-8; size: few
DNA: TGTGCCAGTAGTATTTATTCCGGGCAGCGAGATCAGCCCCAGCATTTT; CDR3: CASSIYSGQRDQPQHF; J: TRBJ1-5; D: -; V: TRBV19; size: -
DNA: TGTGCCAGCAGCCCCGGGGGGCCGGCGCACACTGAAGCTTTCTTT; CDR3: CASSPGGPAHTEAFF; J: TRBJ1-1; D: -; V: TRBV5-6; size: -
DNA: TGTGCCAGCAGCCAAGAACGGGGCAGGGTGGATGAAAAACTGTTTTTT; CDR3: CASSQERGRVDEKLFF; J: TRBJ1-4; D: -; V: TRBV4-2; size: -
DNA: TGTGCCAGCAGCCAAGATCCTCCAGGGCAGACTGAAGCTTTCTTT; CDR3: CASSQDPPGQTEAFF; J: TRBJ1-1; D: -; V: TRBV4-2; size: few
DNA: TGTGCCAGCAGCCATGGGAGGAAAGGATTGACAGGGACTCAGCCCCAGCATTTT; CDR3: CASSHGRKGLTGTQPQHF; J: TRBJ1-5; D: -; V: TRBV21-1; size: -
DNA: TGTGCCAGTAGTATCGGGGCGGGGGGCCCCTTAGGGGAGCAGTTCTTC; CDR3: CASSIGAGGPLGEQFF; J: TRBJ2-1; D: TRBD2; V: TRBV19; size: -
DNA: TGTGCCAGCAGCGGGACTAGCGGGGTTTATGAGACCCAGTACTTC; CDR3: CASSGTSGVYETQYF; J: TRBJ2-5; D: TRBD2; V: TRBV7-8; size: -
DNA: TGTGCCAGCAGCTCCGGGGCCAATCAAGAGACCCAGTACTTC; CDR3: CASSSGANQETQYF; J: TRBJ2-5; D: -; V: TRBV5-5; size: once
DNA: TGTGCCAGCAGCCCCAGGGGCCTGGATGAGCAGTTCTTC; CDR3: CASSPRGLDEQFF; J: TRBJ2-1; D: -; V: TRBV7-2; size: -
DNA: TGTGCCAGCAGCATCCATGGGACTAGCGGGGGGGTGTCCTACAATGAGCAGTTCTTC; CDR3: CASSIHGTSGGVSYNEQFF; J: TRBJ2-1; D: TRBD2; V: TRBV5-8; size: -
DNA: TGTGCCAGCAGCGTAAACGATGACAGGGGGCATGAGCAGTTCTTC; CDR3: CASSVNDDRGHEQFF; J: TRBJ2-1; D: TRBD1; V: TRBV9; size: -
DNA: TGTGCCAGCAGCCAGACAGCCTGGAACACTGAAGCTTTCTTT; CDR3: CASSQTAWNTEAFF; J: TRBJ1-1; D: -; V: TRBV6-6; size: -
DNA: TGTGCCATCACAGGCACGACGAACACCGGGGAGCTGTTTTTT; CDR3: CAITGTTNTGELFF; J: TRBJ2-2; D: -; V: TRBV10-3; size: -
DNA: TGTGCCAGCAAACCCAGGGACGCCGCGATCTATGGCTACACCTTC; CDR3: CASKPRDAAIYGYTF; J: TRBJ1-2; D: -; V: TRBV7-2; size: once
DNA: TGTGCCAGCAGTGAACCCGGACAGGCGTATGGCTACACCTTC; CDR3: CASSEPGQAYGYTF; J: TRBJ1-2; D: TRBD1; V: TRBV25-1; size: -
DNA: TGTGCCAGTAGTATAGGCCATTTAAGGGGGGGAGCGAACACTGAAGCTTTCTTT; CDR3: CASSIGHLRGGANTEAFF; J: TRBJ1-1; D: -; V: TRBV19; size: -
DNA: TGCGCCAGCAGCTTCGATCTAGGTGGGGGCACAGATACGCAGTATTTT; CDR3: CASSFDLGGGTDTQYF; J: TRBJ2-3; D: -; V: TRBV5-1; size: -
DNA: TGCGCCAGCAGCTTCTCAAGTCCGACTGAAAAACTGTTTTTT; CDR3: CASSFSSPTEKLFF; J: TRBJ1-4; D: -; V: TRBV5-1; size: -
DNA: TGTGCCAGCAGTGACAGGGGTAAGGCTTTCTTT; CDR3: CASSDRGKAFF; J: TRBJ1-1; D: TRBD1; V: TRBV6-5; size: -
DNA: TGTGCCAGCAGCTTAGTTGTCAGCGCGAACACTGAAGCTTTCTTT; CDR3: CASSLVVSANTEAFF; J: TRBJ1-1; D: -; V: TRBV7-2; size: -
DNA: TGTGCCAGCAGCGCCCAACAGAAGAACACTGAAGCTTTCTTT; CDR3: CASSAQQKNTEAFF; J: TRBJ1-1; D: -; V: TRBV9; size: -
DNA: TGTGCCAGCAGCCTTGTGGGCGCGTCGCAAGCTTTCTTT; CDR3: CASSLVGASQAFF; J: TRBJ1-1; D: -; V: TRBV5-4; size: -
DNA: TGTGCCATCAGGCCGGGACAGGGGCCGTCTGGCTATGGCTACACCTTC; CDR3: CAIRPGQGPSGYGYTF; J: TRBJ1-2; D: TRBD1; V: TRBV10-3; size: -
DNA: TGTGCCAGCAGCTTAGCCAGACAGGGGAGCTCCTATAATTCGCCCCTCCACTTT; CDR3: CASSLARQGSSYNSPLHF; J: TRBJ1-6; D: TRBD1; V: TRBV7-2; size: -
DNA: TGTGCCAGCAGCGTAACGAGCGGGGGCACAGATACGCAGTATTTT; CDR3: CASSVTSGGTDTQYF; J: TRBJ2-3; D: TRBD2; V: TRBV9; size: few
DNA: TGTGCCAGCAGCTTGAGTGACTGGGGACAGTATAGCGGCTACACCTTC; CDR3: CASSLSDWGQYSGYTF; J: TRBJ1-2; D: TRBD1; V: TRBV11-3; size: -
DNA: TGTGCCAGCGGGCAGTCCGATAATTCACCCCTCCACTTT; CDR3: CASGQSDNSPLHF; J: TRBJ1-6; D: -; V: TRBV2; size: -
DNA: TGTGCCAGCAGCAGGGACGGGACCGGGGAGCTGTTTTTT; CDR3: CASSRDGTGELFF; J: TRBJ2-2; D: -; V: TRBV7-2; size: -
DNA: TGTGCCAGCAGTTACGGGGTCACGCTAGGGGAGCTGTTTTTT; CDR3: CASSYGVTLGELFF; J: TRBJ2-2; D: -; V: TRBV6-5; size: -
DNA: TGTGCCAGCAGCTCGGACAGGGGGAATCAGCCCCAGCATTTT; CDR3: CASSSDRGNQPQHF; J: TRBJ1-5; D: TRBD1; V: TRBV7-9; size: -
DNA: TGTGCCAGCAGCCGGCCAGGCCTCGACTACAATGAGCAGTTCTTC; CDR3: CASSRPGLDYNEQFF; J: TRBJ2-1; D: -; V: TRBV27; size: -
DNA: TGTGCCAGCAGCCGCCTCGTCGGACAGGGCCTCTATGGCTACACCTTC; CDR3: CASSRLVGQGLYGYTF; J: TRBJ1-2; D: TRBD1; V: TRBV14; size: -
DNA: TGTGCCAGTCACAGTAGGACAGGGCAACAGCATTTT; CDR3: CASHSRTGQQHF; J: TRBJ1-5; D: TRBD1; V: TRBV19; size: -
DNA: TGCGCCAGCAGCTGGGGGGCCCAGGCAACTAATGAAAAACTGTTTTTT; CDR3: CASSWGAQATNEKLFF; J: TRBJ1-4; D: -; V: TRBV5-1; size: -
DNA: TGTGCCAGCAGCCAAGATCCCGGACAGGGCTACGAGCAGTACTTC; CDR3: CASSQDPGQGYEQYF; J: TRBJ2-7; D: TRBD1; V: TRBV5-4; size: -
DNA: TGTGCCAGCACCAGACAGGGGCGCCAAGAGACCCAGTACTTC; CDR3: CASTRQGRQETQYF; J: TRBJ2-5; D: TRBD1; V: TRBV2; size: -
DNA: TGTGCCAGCTCACCACGGAGCACTAATGAAAAACTGTTTTTT; CDR3: CASSPRSTNEKLFF; J: TRBJ1-4; D: -; V: TRBV18; size: once
DNA: TGCGCCAGCAGGCAACAGGGGGCGCGGAGCAATCAGCCCCAGCATTTT; CDR3: CASRQQGARSNQPQHF; J: TRBJ1-5; D: TRBD1; V: TRBV23-1; size: -
DNA: TGTGCCAGCTCAGGCTTTTGGGGCAATGAGCAGTTCTTC; CDR3: CASSGFWGNEQFF; J: TRBJ2-1; D: -; V: TRBV18; size: -
DNA: TGCGCCAGCAGCTTGGACAGGGGTTACAATTCACCCCTCCACTTT; CDR3: CASSLDRGYNSPLHF; J: TRBJ1-6; D: TRBD1; V: TRBV5-1; size: once